The clone carrying this T cell receptor (beta chain) was recorded a few times. The antigen is not known. CDR3 length equals 15 residues. Germline CDR1 and CDR2: SGHDN and FVKESK. V shed 0 bases, J shed 9 bases, and the junction held 4 bases outside the gene matches. The source of the sample is a study of T cells after yellow fever vaccination. Overall study findings and caveats: Compared with primary, the secondary response was weaker and peaked at day 5, not 15. Booster sampling recovered most clones from primary vaccination (under 98% CD4, roughly 90% CD8).

TCRdb fed the 5' RACE reads into MiXCR, producing one record per CDR3 protein. The repertoire holds some 400,000 distinct CDR3 sequences, roughly 6.1% seen once, with about 15% in the top ten. The material sequenced was PBMCs, taken 5 days after the yellow fever booster vaccination. The V and J genes are TRBV14 and TRBJ2-1; 11 nucleotides agree with TRBD2. The TCR comes from a man aged 25-45 years who received the YFV17D yellow fever vaccine. The CDR3 coding sequence is TGTGCCAGCAGCCAAGATACTAGCGGGAGAGCTGAGCAGTTCTTC. It specifies CASSQDTSGRAEQFF.